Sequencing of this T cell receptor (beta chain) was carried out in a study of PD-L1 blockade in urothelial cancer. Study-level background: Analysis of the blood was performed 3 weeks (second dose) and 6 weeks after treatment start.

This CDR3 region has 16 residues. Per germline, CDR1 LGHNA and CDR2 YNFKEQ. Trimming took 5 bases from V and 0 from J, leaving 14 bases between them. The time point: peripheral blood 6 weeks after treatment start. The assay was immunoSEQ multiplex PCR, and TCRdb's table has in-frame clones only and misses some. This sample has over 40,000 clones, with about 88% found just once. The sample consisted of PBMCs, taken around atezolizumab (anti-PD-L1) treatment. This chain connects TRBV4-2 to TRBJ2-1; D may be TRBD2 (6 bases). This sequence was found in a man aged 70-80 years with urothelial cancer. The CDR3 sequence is CASSLTAGSSYNEQFF. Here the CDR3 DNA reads TGTGCCAGCAGCTTAACAGCGGGCTCCTCCTACAATGAGCAGTTCTTC.